One TCR beta chain is described in this entry. This clone has just a few counts. Its antigen is unknown. One base away there is no much larger clone; base qualities are not given. V was cut back by 6 bases and J by 1 base, leaving a gap of 12 bases between them. CDR1 GTSNPN and CDR2 SVGIG are derived from the germline V gene (reference sequence). The CDR3, from cysteine to phenylalanine, totals 13 residues. The read is trimmed to its CDR3 DNA, 39 bases read in frame from base 1. High-throughput TCRbeta CDR3 sequencing of frozen genomic DNA was performed by immunoSEQ, with PCR amplification, mapping, bias correction and internal controls included. As for how the authors treated the data: Only productive rearrangements were retained, with each unique TCRbeta sequence defined by its CDR3 nucleotide sequence together with its V and J gene. A sequence counted as donor-reactive only if the sequence showed at least 5-fold expansion in CFSE-low cells compared with unstimulated pre-transplant cells and had a frequency of at least 0.01%. Per-subject minimum frequency thresholds, based on the lowest-template unstimulated sample, ensured at least 90% detection power. Jensen-Shannon divergence between the top 1000 TCRbeta sequences post- versus pre-transplant served as the measure of repertoire turnover. Two-sided Fisher's exact tests were used to test for changes in the detection of donor-reactive sequences. TCRdb's version of the immuneACCESS table is confined to in-frame rearrangements and falls short of the full clone set. An unresolved V gene accounts for under half of the shortfall where checked; the remainder is of unknown origin. The DNA gave D and trimming, while V, J and clone size come from that table. Recorded for this sample are a few thousand clones; roughly 39% of them occurred a single time. The top ten clonotypes cover approximately 13% of the sample.

This sample is part of a study of T cell clones after liver transplantation (dated by TCRdb to about 2019). General notes on the study: Samples were obtained from ITN030ST, a randomized trial in which withdrawal of immunosuppression was attempted within 2 years of liver transplantation. Donor-reactive T cell clones were identified using TCRbeta sequencing after a pre-transplant mixed lymphocyte reaction and were then followed in post-transplant blood. As an antigen-independent comparator for the donor-reactive sequences, third party-reactive TCRbeta sequences from pre-transplant MLRs were identified as well. Of the eight recipients, a few were HCV-positive, while the remaining recipients had been transplanted for non-autoimmune, non-viral indications. No induction therapy was given to the subjects, and standard immunosuppression was administered until randomization at 12-24 months post-transplant. Tolerance was defined as complete withdrawal of immunosuppression for at least one year without a rise in liver enzymes beyond twice the upper limit of normal. A cohort of 8 liver transplant recipients was studied, of whom 3 were classified as tolerant and 5 as non-tolerant.

To define alloreactive TCRbeta sequences, the proliferating CFSE-low cells from the MLR were sequenced. In the CFSE-MLRs, pre-transplant recipient cells were stimulated either by donor PBMCs, splenocytes or lymph node cells, or by third-party PBMCs. All 8 studied subjects were randomized to withdrawal of immunosuppression. The Qiagen DNeasy Blood and Tissue Kit was used for isolation of genomic DNA. Findings and caveats that apply to the study as a whole: Conclusions were preliminary, limited by small, heterogeneous patient numbers and non-standardized post-transplant time points. Donor-reactive sequences declined more than third party-reactive ones, suggesting partial antigen-specific deletion unrelated to withdrawal success. Low numbers of available donor cells limited the measurable donor-reactive repertoire in two subjects. In 5 of 8 subjects, circulating donor-reactive CD4 TCRbeta sequences decreased significantly after transplant, regardless of tolerance or HCV status. When repertoire turnover was taken into account, detection of donor-reactive sequences was significantly reduced in 7 of 8 subjects for CD4 and in 8 of 8 subjects for CD8. Without allograft tissue specimens, donor-reactive T cells may have migrated into the graft rather than being deleted.

The chain is encoded by TRBV30 joined to TRBJ1-1, with a weak D call of TRBD1 (5 bases match). The sequenced sample consisted of CD4+ T cells from cultured PBMCs. This TCR was sampled from a human patient who received a liver transplant. Where a transplant has occurred, the graft donor may have supplied some of the T cells. The CDR3 corresponds to CACYRDRNTEAFF. The DNA sequence follows: TGTGCCTGTTACCGAGACAGGAACACTGAAGCTTTCTTT.